This note documents a single TCR beta chain sequence. These data originate in a study of blood T cell repertoires in COVID-19. At the level of the study: PBMCs, B-cell-depleted T cells, or T cells were the source of the cDNA or gDNA that made up the material.

Produced via immunoSEQ multiplex PCR; TCRdb's table is partial and in-frame only. The sample lists around 250,000 clones; about 90% were seen once. Trimming shortened V by 6 bases and J by 5 bases, and 11 bases separated the two germline ends. Germline V gives CDR1 LNHDA, CDR2 SQIVND (reference sequence). The CDR3 sequence is 13 residues long. Specimen: PBMCs or T cells enriched from blood (not recorded which). The sequence was collected from a human donor in a cohort exposed to, infected with or recovered from COVID-19 (not recorded which). The donor label of this sample is uncertain. V is TRBV19 and J is TRBJ1-5, with D perhaps TRBD1 (5 bases). CDR3 nucleotide sequence: TGTGCCAGTAGACGACAGATTCATCAGCCCCAGCATTTT. Protein product: CASRRQIHQPQHF.